These T cell receptor beta chains were read from a single sample in a study of cytomegalovirus exposure and HLA in healthy donors. Clones were sequenced by immunoSEQ multiplex PCR, and TCRdb holds only the in-frame ones, with some missing. This table has approximately 130,000 clones, 70% to 90% appearing once. The sample consisted of PBMCs. Receptor source: a boy younger than 18 in good health and CMV-seronegative. CDR3s include the opening cysteine and the closing phenylalanine or tryptophan. A D gene is named only where the DNA matches it firmly. Not all rows give a size; the values are once, few, many and, for expanded clones, a class.

J	size	D	V	CDR3	DNA
TRBJ2-7	.	TRBD2	TRBV7-3	CASSPEPGLAKYEQYF	TGTGCCAGCAGCCCCGAACCGGGACTAGCGAAATACGAGCAGTACTTC
TRBJ2-7	.	.	TRBV27	CASSLGFGQSYEQYF	TGTGCCAGCAGTTTAGGTTTTGGACAGTCCTACGAGCAGTACTTC
TRBJ2-1	.	TRBD2	TRBV4-2	CASSHSTSDYNEQFF	TGTGCCAGCAGCCACTCTACTAGCGACTACAATGAGCAGTTCTTC
TRBJ1-4	.	.	TRBV6-5	CASSYSGGTNEKLFF	TGTGCCAGCAGTTACTCTGGAGGAACTAATGAAAAACTGTTTTTT
TRBJ2-7	few	.	TRBV20-1	CSARQGYEQYF	TGCAGTGCTAGACAGGGGTACGAGCAGTACTTC
TRBJ1-3	.	TRBD1	TRBV5-1	CASSLADRGSGNTIYF	TGCGCCAGCAGCTTAGCCGACAGGGGCTCTGGAAACACCATATATTTT
TRBJ2-1	.	TRBD2	TRBV5-4	CASSLYERGIRDEQFF	TGTGCCAGCAGCTTGTATGAGCGGGGTATTAGGGATGAGCAGTTCTTC
TRBJ2-1	.	.	TRBV7-2	CASSLERLANNEQFF	TGTGCCAGCAGCTTAGAGAGACTCGCTAACAATGAGCAGTTCTTC
TRBJ2-5	.	TRBD2	TRBV6-5	CASTSGDQTQYF	TGTGCCAGCACTAGCGGGGACCAGACCCAGTACTTC
TRBJ1-2	.	TRBD1	TRBV6-5	CASRRQGQGGYPF	TGTGCCAGCAGAAGACAGGGACAGGGAGGCTACCCCTTC
TRBJ1-2	.	TRBD1	TRBV25-1	CASSHTGGGYGYTF	TGTGCCAGCAGCCACACAGGGGGCGGGTATGGCTACACCTTC
TRBJ2-7	.	TRBD2	TRBV16	CASSTGLAGDEQYF	TGTGCCAGCAGCACGGGACTAGCGGGAGACGAGCAGTACTTC
TRBJ1-1	.	.	TRBV11-2	CASSLMDSLNTEAFF	TGTGCCAGCAGCTTGATGGACAGCCTGAACACTGAAGCTTTCTTT
TRBJ2-1	.	TRBD1	TRBV7-9	CASSSDRGLDEQFF	TGTGCCAGCAGCTCCGACAGGGGGCTGGATGAGCAGTTCTTC
TRBJ2-1	.	TRBD2	TRBV27	CASSKGTSGTNEQFF	TGTGCCAGCAGTAAAGGGACTAGCGGGACGAATGAGCAGTTCTTC
TRBJ2-3	.	.	TRBV7-6	CASSLTGGGQGSDTQYF	TGTGCCAGCAGCTTAACGGGGGGGGGACAGGGTTCAGATACGCAGTATTTT
TRBJ1-6	once	.	TRBV4-3	CASSHPGGDSPLHF	TGCGCCAGCAGCCACCCCGGCGGGGATTCACCCCTCCACTTT
TRBJ2-2	.	.	TRBV5-6	CASSGGLNTGELFF	TGTGCCAGCAGCGGAGGGTTGAACACCGGGGAGCTGTTTTTT
TRBJ1-2	.	.	TRBV7-2	CASSLSGTHVGGYTF	TGTGCCAGCAGCTTATCCGGGACTCACGTGGGTGGCTACACCTTC
TRBJ2-1	.	TRBD1	TRBV10-3	CAISLGQSSNEQFF	TGTGCCATCAGCCTGGGACAGTCGAGCAATGAGCAGTTCTTC
TRBJ2-5	.	.	TRBV6-5	CASSYWRGPEETQYF	TGTGCCAGCAGTTACTGGCGGGGGCCAGAAGAGACCCAGTACTTC
TRBJ2-7	.	.	TRBV29-1	CSVVLGSGYEQYF	TGCAGCGTTGTCTTGGGGAGCGGCTACGAGCAGTACTTC
TRBJ1-6	.	.	TRBV7-9	CSSSPPSLPLHF	TGTTCCAGCAGCCCCCCGTCCTTGCCCCTCCACTTT
TRBJ2-5	.	.	TRBV11-1	CASSPRLAFQETQYF	TGTGCCAGCAGCCCCCGCCTAGCGTTCCAAGAGACCCAGTACTTC
TRBJ1-1	.	.	TRBV2	CASSEAGQGNTEAFF	TGTGCCAGCAGTGAAGCGGGGCAGGGGAACACTGAAGCTTTCTTT
TRBJ1-5	.	.	TRBV27	CASSMDGDQPQHF	TGTGCCAGCAGCATGGATGGAGATCAGCCCCAGCATTTT
TRBJ2-2	.	TRBD1	TRBV30	CAWEGARTGELFF	TGTGCCTGGGAGGGGGCCCGTACCGGGGAGCTGTTTTTT
TRBJ2-2	.	TRBD2	TRBV7-9	CASRRGLAANTGELFF	TGTGCCAGCAGGCGAGGACTAGCGGCGAACACCGGGGAGCTGTTTTTT
TRBJ1-2	.	TRBD1	TRBV2	CASRPDRGYGYTF	TGTGCCAGCAGACCGGACAGGGGGTATGGCTACACCTTC
TRBJ2-2	few	TRBD2	TRBV7-7	CASSRSGGTGELFF	TGTGCCAGCAGCCGTTCCGGGGGGACCGGGGAGCTGTTTTTT
TRBJ2-2	.	.	TRBV6-1	CASTASAGELFF	TGTGCCAGCACCGCCAGCGCCGGGGAGCTGTTTTTT